This T cell receptor (beta chain) was captured by sequencing in a study of regulatory T cells in long-lasting Graves disease. Notes on the study in general: Persistent patients had a count of shared public clonotypes (around 2,700) that exceeded that of new patients (around 910).

CDR3-region Arm-PCR and iRepertoire HTBI primers produced the TCR beta libraries. TCRdb processed the multiplex PCR reads anew with MiXCR; each CDR3 protein has one entry. This sample yields 350,000 to 400,000 distinct CDR3 sequences, of which 15% to 19% are seen a single time; about 20% belongs to the top ten. The time point here: newly diagnosed GD, antithyroid drugs for less than 3 months. Preparation of the TCR library used RNA extracted from PBMCs. About 9.1 milliliters of peripheral blood went into EDTA tubes. Trimming took off 1 base at V and 2 bases at J, with 11 bases between the two ends. This CDR3 contains 15 residues. The germline V gene has CDR1 SGHDN and CDR2 FVKESK. At least ten counts were recorded for this clonotype. Its antigen is not known.

The sequenced sample was peripheral blood mononuclear cells (PBMCs), obtained at new diagnosis, from a patient treated with antithyroid drugs. The sequence derives from a female donor with Graves disease. V gene TRBV14 combines with J gene TRBJ2-5, with a possible D match to TRBD2 (6 bases). Written as DNA, the CDR3 is TGTGCCAGCAGCCAAGTCGGGAGCGAACAAGAGACCCAGTACTTC. Translation gives CASSQVGSEQETQYF. The full variable domain, completed using reference TRBV14 and TRBJ2-5, is EAGVTQFPSHSVIEKGQTVTLRCDPISGHDNLYWYRRVMGKEIKFLLHFVKESKQDESGMPNNRFLAERTGGTYSTLKVQPAELEDSGVYFCASSQVGSEQETQYFGPGTRLLVL.